These T cell receptor beta chains were read from a single sample in a study of T cell clones after liver transplantation. The table came from immunoSEQ multiplex PCR; TCRdb's copy has only in-frame clones and leaves some out. The sample lists 90,000 to 120,000 clones, 75% to 90% occurring once. Sample: CD4+ T cells from blood, taken before liver transplant. The receptor source for this set is a human donor who received a liver transplant. The CDR3 runs from the conserved cysteine through the conserved F or W. The D gene is left open where the match is weak. Clone size is not always given. Where it is, it says once, few, many or a class for expanded clones.

d_call j_call clone_size v_call cdr3_aa cdr3_nt
TRBD1 TRBJ1-1 few TRBV7-2 CASSQGGTEAFF TGTGCCAGCAGCCAGGGGGGCACTGAAGCTTTCTTT
NA TRBJ2-1 NA TRBV14 CASSQQGRWVNEQFF TGTGCCAGCAGCCAACAGGGGCGGTGGGTCAATGAGCAGTTCTTC
TRBD1 TRBJ2-7 NA TRBV2 CASLRDRGPYEQYF TGTGCCAGCCTCCGGGACAGGGGGCCCTACGAGCAGTACTTC
NA TRBJ2-5 NA TRBV28 CASSFKLGTEETQYF TGTGCCAGCAGTTTTAAGCTAGGAACGGAAGAGACCCAGTACTTC
TRBD1 TRBJ2-7 NA TRBV5-8 CASSRLIGQGPYEQYF TGTGCCAGCAGCCGACTAATCGGACAGGGCCCCTACGAGCAGTACTTC
NA TRBJ2-1 NA TRBV18 CASSPQQEYNEQFF TGTGCCAGCTCACCTCAGCAGGAGTACAATGAGCAGTTCTTC
TRBD2 TRBJ2-5 NA TRBV7-2 CASSSRTSESETQYF TGTGCCAGCAGCTCACGGACTAGCGAATCAGAGACCCAGTACTTC
NA TRBJ2-7 few TRBV15 CATSRTGVDYEQYF TGTGCCACCAGCAGGACAGGAGTGGACTACGAGCAGTACTTC
NA TRBJ2-7 few TRBV29-1 CSVERSGSYEQYF TGCAGCGTTGAACGGTCAGGGTCCTACGAGCAGTACTTC
TRBD1 TRBJ1-5 once TRBV19 CASSARQGASNQPQHF TGTGCCAGTAGTGCCCGACAGGGGGCGAGCAATCAGCCCCAGCATTTT
NA TRBJ1-2 NA TRBV5-5 CASSLGSAYGYTF TGTGCCAGCAGCTTGGGGTCAGCCTATGGCTACACCTTC
NA TRBJ2-7 NA TRBV18 CASSPPADYEQYF TGTGCCAGCTCACCACCCGCAGACTACGAGCAGTACTTC
NA TRBJ2-5 once TRBV5-6 CASSLGLTSRQETQYF TGTGCCAGCAGCTTGGGATTGACTAGTCGCCAAGAGACCCAGTACTTC
NA TRBJ1-2 NA TRBV2 CASSEARRGNYGYTF TGTGCCAGCAGTGAAGCGCGGAGAGGGAACTATGGCTACACCTTC
TRBD1 TRBJ1-6 few TRBV4-1 CASSQPTGRINSPLHF TGCGCCAGCAGCCAACCGACAGGGCGGATTAATTCACCCCTCCACTTT
TRBD2 TRBJ2-7 NA TRBV27 CASSPSGSYEQYF TGTGCCAGCAGTCCTAGCGGGAGTTACGAGCAGTACTTC
NA TRBJ1-2 NA TRBV6-1 CASSEEQGNSYSYTF TGTGCCAGCAGTGAGGAACAGGGAAACTCGTATAGCTACACCTTC
NA TRBJ2-1 NA TRBV5-1 CASSLASKSSYNEQFF TGCGCCAGCAGCTTGGCCTCCAAAAGCTCTTACAATGAGCAGTTCTTC
TRBD2 TRBJ2-7 NA TRBV10-3 CAIRPGLAGALPTTSYEQYF TGTGCCATCAGACCGGGACTAGCGGGGGCTTTGCCGACAACCTCCTACGAGCAGTACTTC
NA TRBJ1-5 NA TRBV5-6 CASSLFIRGNQPQHF TGTGCCAGCAGCTTGTTTATACGAGGGAATCAGCCCCAGCATTTT
NA TRBJ2-1 NA TRBV14 CASSTPSGDWGEQFF TGTGCCAGCAGCACCCCCTCCGGGGACTGGGGTGAGCAGTTCTTC
NA TRBJ2-1 NA TRBV5-1 CASSWGERSYNEQFF TGCGCCAGCAGCTGGGGGGAGAGATCCTACAATGAGCAGTTCTTC
TRBD2 TRBJ2-3 NA TRBV2 CASRSGLERSPSTDTQYF TGTGCCAGCAGGTCGGGACTAGAACGGTCTCCGAGCACAGATACGCAGTATTTT
NA TRBJ1-1 few TRBV29-1 CSVKSTGSGNTEAFF TGCAGCGTTAAATCCACAGGGTCGGGTAACACTGAAGCTTTCTTT
NA TRBJ1-3 NA TRBV5-1 CASSLAESSDNTIYF TGCGCCAGCAGCTTGGCCGAGTCCTCGGACAACACCATATATTTT
NA TRBJ1-1 few TRBV19 CASSIAGRGRAEAFF TGTGCCAGTAGTATAGCCGGAAGGGGTCGCGCTGAAGCTTTCTTT
NA TRBJ2-7 NA TRBV19 CASSPITPPYEQYF TGTGCCAGTAGTCCTATAACTCCACCCTACGAGCAGTACTTC
NA TRBJ1-5 once TRBV19 CASSPTGGQPQHF TGTGCCAGTAGCCCCACGGGCGGTCAGCCCCAGCATTTT
NA TRBJ2-1 NA TRBV10-1 CASSESGPANEQFF TGCGCCAGCAGTGAGTCAGGCCCTGCGAATGAGCAGTTCTTC
TRBD2 TRBJ2-1 NA TRBV6-5 CASRGTSALEQFF TGTGCCAGCAGGGGAACTAGCGCACTTGAGCAGTTCTTC
TRBD2 TRBJ2-7 few TRBV4-2 CASSQSLAGYYEQYF TGTGCCAGCAGCCAGTCACTAGCGGGCTATTACGAGCAGTACTTC